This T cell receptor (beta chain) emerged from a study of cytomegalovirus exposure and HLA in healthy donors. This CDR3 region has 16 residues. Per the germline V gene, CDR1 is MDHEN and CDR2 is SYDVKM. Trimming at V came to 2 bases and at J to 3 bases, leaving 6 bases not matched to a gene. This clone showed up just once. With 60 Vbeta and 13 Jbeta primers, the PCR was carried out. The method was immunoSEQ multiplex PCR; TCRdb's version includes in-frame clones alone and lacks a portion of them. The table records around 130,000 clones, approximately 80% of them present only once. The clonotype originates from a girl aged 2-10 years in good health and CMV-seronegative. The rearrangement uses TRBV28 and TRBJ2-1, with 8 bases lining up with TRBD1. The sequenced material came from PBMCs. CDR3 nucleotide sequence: TGTGCCAGCAGTTTAAGGGTAGGACAGGGCTACAATGAGCAGTTCTTC. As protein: CASSLRVGQGYNEQFF.